These 10 T cell receptor beta chains were all obtained from the same sample, sequenced in a study of blood T cells in healthy people across ages. A second PCR, run for about 7 to 11 cycles, used a sample-barcoded 5' primer plus a J-beta primer mix. TCRdb redid the calling of the 5' RACE reads with MiXCR, one entry per CDR3 protein. The sample records about 1 million distinct CDR3 sequences, more than 40% being singletons. Material for sequencing was blood. These receptors originate from a woman aged 55-69 years in good health.

This clonotype was seen a single time. The genes are TRBV27 and TRBJ2-3; 8 bases are a match to TRBD1. Germline V lookup: CDR1 MNHEY, CDR2 SMNVEV (reference sequence). The CDR3 is made up of 18 amino acids. Germline trimming cut 3 bases from V and 4 bases from J; bases unmatched to any gene: 15. CDR3 in amino acids: CASSFLGRTGRNADTQYF. As DNA, the CDR3 is TGTGCCAGCAGTTTCCTCGGCCGGACAGGGCGGAACGCAGATACGCAGTATTTT.

This clonotype was observed a handful of times. One end of the junction does not line up with germline, which may come from a read error. The J gene is TRBJ2-7, the V gene TRBV29-1, with D perhaps matching TRBD2 (5 bases). The germline V gene encodes CDR1 SQVTM and CDR2 ANQGSEA. This CDR3 is 11 amino acids long. CDR3 DNA: TGCAGCGCTGAAGAGGGCTACGAGCAGTACTTC. It translates to CSAEEGYEQYF.

Comment on this clonotype: The junction shows a germline mismatch at one end, possibly a read error. V usage is TRBV18 and J usage is TRBJ2-3; TRBD2 agrees at 11 bases. Germline V lookup: CDR1 KGHSH, CDR2 LQKENI. The CDR3 consists of 21 residues. The CDR3 reads CTSSPTQLKGLAGGNQDTQYF. CDR3 nucleotides: TGTACCAGCTCACCAACCCAACTCAAGGGGCTAGCGGGAGGTAATCAAGATACGCAGTATTTT.

Turning to this clonotype: Mismatch with germline at one junction end may stem from a read error. The gene calls are TRBV2 and TRBJ2-1; D remains unclear. This CDR3 is built from 14 residues. Germline lookup yields CDR1 SNHLY and CDR2 FYNNEI. CDR3 nucleotide sequence: TGTGCCAGCCGTGACCAGAGCTCCTACAATGAGCAGTTCTTC. Amino acids: CASRDQSSYNEQFF.

This chain uses TRBV29-1 with TRBJ2-1; D may correspond to TRBD1 or TRBD2 (8 bases each). Germline lookup yields CDR1 SQVTM and CDR2 ANQGSEA. The V and J ends lost 4 bases and 3 bases respectively, with 25 bases between them. The CDR3 length is 18 residues. CDR3 protein: CSVVGQGAGERVYNEQFF. CDR3 nucleotide sequence: TGCAGCGTTGTTGGACAGGGAGCGGGAGAGAGGGTCTACAATGAGCAGTTCTTC.

The genes are TRBV7-3 and TRBJ2-1, with 8 bases fitting TRBD1. Trimming cost V 1 base and J 1 base; bases outside gene matches: 12. Looked up from germline, CDR1 is SGHTA and CDR2 is FQGTGA. This CDR3 is built from 19 residues. CDR3 nucleotides: TGTGCCAGCAGCTTAATCGGACAGGGTAGACGAGGGTCCTACAATGAGCAGTTCTTC. This gives the protein CASSLIGQGRRGSYNEQFF.

The V and J genes are TRBV4-1 and TRBJ2-1; unclear D gene. This CDR3 is built from 17 residues. Trimming removed 3 bases from V and 0 bases from J, with 15 bases in between. Germline CDR1 is MGHRA and CDR2 is YSYEKL. The CDR3 is CASSHTRAFSSYNEQFF. The DNA for the CDR3 is TGCGCCAGCAGCCATACCCGGGCCTTCAGCTCCTACAATGAGCAGTTCTTC.

CDR3 sequence reads: CASSWTSGIDEQFF. The CDR3 bases are TGCGCCAGCAGCTGGACTAGCGGGATCGATGAGCAGTTCTTC. This chain uses TRBV5-1 with TRBJ2-1; 12 nucleotides align to TRBD2. This CDR3 has 14 residues. V lost 3 bases, J lost 8 bases, and 3 bases stayed unmatched. The germline V gene has CDR1 SGHRS and CDR2 YFSETQ.

The chain combines TRBV6-5 with TRBJ1-1; D is unclear. Germline V gives CDR1 MNHEY, CDR2 SVGAGI. The V gene lost 5 bases and the J gene lost 4 bases, with 14 bases spanning the gap. The CDR3 runs to 14 residues. This CDR3 is CASSPDTSGTEAFF. Written as DNA, the CDR3 is TGTGCCAGCAGTCCAGACACCTCGGGCACTGAAGCTTTCTTT.

V gene TRBV30 combines with J gene TRBJ2-7; TRBD1 matches at 11 bases. Germline CDR1 is GTSNPN and CDR2 is SVGIG (reference sequence). The CDR3 runs to 14 residues. Germline trimming cut 8 bases from V and 2 bases from J; bases unmatched to any gene: 8. DNA of the CDR3: TGTGCCGGACGCCCGGGACAGGGGGCCTACGAGCAGTACTTC. It is translated as CAGRPGQGAYEQYF.